This note documents a single T cell receptor beta chain sequence. The sample holds many counts of this clonotype. Its cognate antigen has yet to be identified. Base qualities are missing; no much larger clone stands one base away. The library relied on multiplex PCR. Reads for this sample came from an Illumina HiSeq 4000. CDR3 regions were amplified by Arm-PCR with iRepertoire HTBI primers to construct TCR beta libraries. Before sequencing, the PCR products underwent gel purification. The paper's data handling went like this. Across samples, 62 TRBV and roughly 15 TRBJ segments were identified and used for gene usage analysis of CDR3 amino acid clonotypes. Filtered high-quality paired reads were merged into contigs using COPE and FqMerger. BLAST was used to align contigs to IMGT TRBV, TRBD and TRBJ reference genes, with CDR3 defined following IMGT. Highly expanded clones were defined as clonotypes with a frequency above 0.1%. Shannon entropy was used to measure repertoire diversity, and the Gini coefficient was used to measure V-J evenness. A clonotype found in more than one individual was treated as public. The public reads were run again by TCRdb, first through fastp at Q25 and then through MiXCR, and only productive beta chains were kept. Every distinct CDR3 protein forms one entry, paired with its most common genes and DNA. TCRdb assigned the V and J calls; the authors' analysis was not used. The sample table holds about 460,000 distinct CDR3 sequences, of which 22% were seen once. Under 15% of the sample rests with the top ten.

Reading from cysteine to phenylalanine, the CDR3 counts 15 amino acids. Only the CDR3 portion is preserved as DNA: 45 bases, with reading frame beginning at the first base. Based on the germline V gene, the CDR1 and CDR2 sequences are MDHEN and SYDVKM. Clipping removes 3 bases from V and 3 bases from J, with 5 as the unmatched junction base count. This entry belongs to a study of regulatory T cells in long-lasting Graves disease (dated by TCRdb to about 2021). Turning to the overall study: To count as having persistent Graves' disease, a patient had to have received antithyroid drug treatment for over 5 years with TSH receptor autoantibodies remaining persistently positive. Patients with persistent Graves' disease were compared with patients with newly diagnosed Graves' disease using TCR sequencing and RNA sequencing of peripheral blood. The study was registered as a clinical trial and conducted in China. A total of around 35 samples underwent TCR sequencing, from 13 patients with persistent Graves' disease and roughly 20 patients with newly diagnosed Graves' disease. Persistent Graves' disease patients in the clinical cohort had taken antithyroid drugs for roughly ten years on average. General findings and caveats noted by the study authors: Persistent disease showed preferential use of TRBV28, TRBJ1-2 and TRBJ2-5, whereas newly diagnosed disease favored TRBV20-1 and TRBJ2-1. Sequencing and analysis were limited to the TCR beta chain. Only peripheral blood was studied, because thyroid tissue, the primary lesion, was inaccessible. The authors acknowledged the small sample size as a limitation that may reduce accuracy. Persistent patients shared more public clonotypes among themselves (around 3,000) than newly diagnosed patients did (nearly 1,000). Compared with newly diagnosed patients, patients with persistent Graves' disease had lower TCR Shannon entropy and fewer highly expanded clones, which suggests clonal expansion.

The time point label, as the study defines it: persistent/refractory GD, antithyroid drugs over 5 years with positive TRAb. For both TCR sequencing and RNA sequencing, RNA was extracted from PBMCs in TRIzol. The diagnosis of Graves' disease followed American Thyroid Association guidelines. Patients for the study were recruited at an endocrinology department in Xi'an, China. Each patient gave around 9 milliliters of peripheral blood, collected in an EDTA anticoagulant tube. PBMCs were isolated by Ficoll Paque Plus density gradient separation without further T cell sorting. An Agilent 2100 Bioanalyzer and agarose gel were used to check RNA quality, and a NanoDrop 2000 was used to measure RNA concentration.

The receptor was derived from a female donor with Graves disease. Sequenced material: peripheral blood mononuclear cells (PBMCs), taken when the disease was refractory, from a patient treated with antithyroid drugs. The sequence links TRBV28 to TRBJ2-5; 9 bases in between match TRBD1. The CDR3 in this case is CASSFGGTGKETQYF. The nucleotides read TGTGCCAGCAGTTTTGGAGGGACAGGGAAAGAGACCCAGTACTTC.